This TCR beta chain originates from a study of blood T cell repertoires in COVID-19. About the study: Samples representing acute and convalescent COVID-19 were sourced from the United States, Italy and Spain.

Adults between about 18 and 89 years of age took part from 24 US areas. CDR1 is SEHNR, CDR2 FQNEAQ, per germline (reference sequence). Between the trimmed V and J ends, which lost 5 bases and 6 bases, there was a span of 19 bases. The CDR3 length is 16 residues. In the authors' workflow: Using reference gene primer amplification, nucleated cell counts were estimated. The table came from immunoSEQ multiplex PCR; TCRdb's copy has only in-frame clones and leaves some out. V, J and clone size reflect that table, while D and trimming were determined from the DNA. The sample records approximately 390,000 clones, approximately 90% being singletons.

Material for sequencing was PBMCs or T cells enriched from blood (not recorded which). This chain links TRBV7-9 with TRBJ2-2, with a possible D match to TRBD1 (7 bases). The source is a woman aged 50 to 60 who had recovered from COVID-19. The CDR3 here is CASSLQAGGSAGELFF. DNA for the CDR3: TGTGCCAGCAGCCTCCAAGCAGGGGGGAGCGCCGGGGAGCTGTTTTTT.